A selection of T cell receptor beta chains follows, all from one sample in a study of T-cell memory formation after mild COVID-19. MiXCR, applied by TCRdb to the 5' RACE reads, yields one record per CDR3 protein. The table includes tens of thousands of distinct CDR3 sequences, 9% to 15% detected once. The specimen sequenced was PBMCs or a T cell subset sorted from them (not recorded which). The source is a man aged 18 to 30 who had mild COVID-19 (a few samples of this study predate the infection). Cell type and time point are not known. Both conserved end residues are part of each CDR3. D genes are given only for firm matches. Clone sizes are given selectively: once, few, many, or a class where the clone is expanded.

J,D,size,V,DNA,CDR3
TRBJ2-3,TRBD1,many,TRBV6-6,TGTGCCAGCAGTTACGATGGGACAGGGGTGACAGATACGCAGTATTTT,CASSYDGTGVTDTQYF
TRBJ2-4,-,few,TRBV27,TGTGCCAGCAGTTTATTTGGCTGGGGCGGCAAAAACATTCAGTACTTC,CASSLFGWGGKNIQYF
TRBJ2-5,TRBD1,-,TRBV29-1,TGCAGCGTTAATAGACAGGGGAGTGAGACCCAGTACTTC,CSVNRQGSETQYF
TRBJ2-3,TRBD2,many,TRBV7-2,TGTGCCAGCAGTCTCTATAGCGGGGGAATCACAGATACGCAGTATTTT,CASSLYSGGITDTQYF
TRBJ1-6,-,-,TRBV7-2,TGTGACAGCAGCTTAGGGCCCAGGCCCCTCCACTTT,CDSSLGPRPLHF
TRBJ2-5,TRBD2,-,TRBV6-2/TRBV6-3,TGTGCCAGCAGTTACGCAGCGGGGGACCAAGAGACCCAGTACTTC,CASSYAAGDQETQYF
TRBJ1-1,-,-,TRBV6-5,TGTGCCAGCACAGCGAACACTGAAGCTTTCTTT,CASTANTEAFF
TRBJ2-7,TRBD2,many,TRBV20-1,TGCAGTGCTCCCGGCGGGAGACACGAGCAGTACTTC,CSAPGGRHEQYF
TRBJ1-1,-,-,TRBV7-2,TGTGCCAGCAGCAGTTACCGGGGAGAAGCTTTCTTT,CASSSYRGEAFF
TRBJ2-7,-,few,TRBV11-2,TGTGCCAGCAGCTTTGACGGTTACTCCTACGAGCAGTACTTC,CASSFDGYSYEQYF
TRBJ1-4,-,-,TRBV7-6,TGTGCCAGCAGCTCAGGACCAACTAATGAAAAACTGTTTTTT,CASSSGPTNEKLFF
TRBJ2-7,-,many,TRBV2,TGTGCCAGCACTCAGGGGGGACACCTATACGAGCAGTACTTC,CASTQGGHLYEQYF
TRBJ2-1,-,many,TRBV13,TGTGCCAGCAGCTTAAGGCTAGCTCGTGATGAGCAGTTCTTC,CASSLRLARDEQFF
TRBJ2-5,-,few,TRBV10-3,TGTGCCATCAGTGAGTCAGGAGGGAACCAAGAGACCCAGTACTTC,CAISESGGNQETQYF
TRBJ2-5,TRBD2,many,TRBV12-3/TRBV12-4,TGTGCCAGCAGTTTCCGCGGGGGGGAAGAGACCCAGTACTTC,CASSFRGGEETQYF
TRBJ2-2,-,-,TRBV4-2,TGTGCCAGCAGCCAACGCGCGTCGAACACCGGGGAGCTGTTTTTT,CASSQRASNTGELFF
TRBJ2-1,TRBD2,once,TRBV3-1,TGTGCCAGCAGCTCTCTCGAGCGGGGGGGTGGTAATGAGCAGTTCTTC,CASSSLERGGGNEQFF
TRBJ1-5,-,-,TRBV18,TGTGCCAGCTCACCACCGAGCAGTGAGAAAACCCAGCATTTT,CASSPPSSEKTQHF
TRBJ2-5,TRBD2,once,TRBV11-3,TGTGCCAGCAGCTCCCGGCCTACGGGACTAGGGGAAGAGACCCAGTACTTC,CASSSRPTGLGEETQYF
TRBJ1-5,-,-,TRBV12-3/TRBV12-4,TGTGCCAGCAGCTGGGAGGAGAGCAATCAGCCCCAGCATTTT,CASSWEESNQPQHF
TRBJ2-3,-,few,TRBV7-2,TGTGCCAGCAGCCCCCATCGGGATACGCAGTATTTT,CASSPHRDTQYF
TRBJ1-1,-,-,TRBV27,TGTGCCAGCAGTTTGGGTGGCTGGGGGACTGAAGCTTTCTTT,CASSLGGWGTEAFF
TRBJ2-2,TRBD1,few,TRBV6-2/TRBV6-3,TGTGCCAGCAGTCGACAGGGGGTCGACACCGGGGAGCTGTTTTTT,CASSRQGVDTGELFF